The text below deals with one TCR beta chain. The target antigen is unknown. Other DNA sequences in the same sample also yield this CDR3. This specimen belongs to a study of cytomegalovirus exposure and HLA in healthy donors. Findings of the study overall: Certain indistinguishable V segments, among them TRBV6-2 and TRBV6-3, were excluded.

PCR primers comprised 60 Vbeta and 13 Jbeta primers. Method: immunoSEQ multiplex PCR; TCRdb's copy keeps in-frame clones and lacks some. The profile covers about 73,000 clones, with about two thirds appearing a single time and approximately 7% taken by the ten largest. In germline, CDR1 is LNHDA, CDR2 SQIVND (reference sequence). With 3 bases removed from V and 4 bases from J, the gap between germline ends came to 9 bases. The CDR3 extends over 13 amino acids. The V call is TRBV19, the J call TRBJ1-1, with D tentatively TRBD1 (5 bases). The TCR originated in a woman in her forties or fifties in good health and CMV-seropositive. Sequencing was carried out using PBMCs. The CDR3 here is CASSIQGSTEAFF. The CDR3 nucleotides are TGTGCCAGTAGTATCCAGGGTAGCACTGAAGCTTTCTTT.